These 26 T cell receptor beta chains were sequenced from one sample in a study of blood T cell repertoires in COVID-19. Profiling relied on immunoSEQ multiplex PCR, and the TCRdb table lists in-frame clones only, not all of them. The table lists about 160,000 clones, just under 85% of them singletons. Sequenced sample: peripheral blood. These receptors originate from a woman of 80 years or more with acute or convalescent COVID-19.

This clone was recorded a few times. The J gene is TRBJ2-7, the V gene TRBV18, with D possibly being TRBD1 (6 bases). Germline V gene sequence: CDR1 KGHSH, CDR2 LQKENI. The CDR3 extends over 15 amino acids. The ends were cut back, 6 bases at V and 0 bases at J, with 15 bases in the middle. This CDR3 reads CASSLGTLDSYEQYF. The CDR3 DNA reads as TGTGCCAGCTCTCTCGGGACATTGGACTCCTACGAGCAGTACTTC.

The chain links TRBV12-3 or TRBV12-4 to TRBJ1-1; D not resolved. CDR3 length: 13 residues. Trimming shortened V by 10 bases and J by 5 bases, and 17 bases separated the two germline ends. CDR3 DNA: TGTGCCATCACCCTCCGCGGTGATACTGAAGCTTTCTTT. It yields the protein CAITLRGDTEAFF.

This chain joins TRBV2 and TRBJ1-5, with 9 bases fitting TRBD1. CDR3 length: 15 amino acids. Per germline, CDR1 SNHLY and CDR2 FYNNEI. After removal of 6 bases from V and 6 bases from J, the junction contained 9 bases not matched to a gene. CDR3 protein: CASSVLTGGGQPQHF. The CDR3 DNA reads TGTGCCAGCAGCGTACTTACAGGGGGCGGTCAGCCCCAGCATTTT.

The chain's CDR3 is CASSLDRVGQPQHF. CDR3 in DNA: TGTGCCAGCAGCTTGGACAGGGTGGGTCAGCCCCAGCATTTT. The chain is built from TRBV7-2 and TRBJ1-5, with 8 positions matching TRBD1. CDR3 length: 14 residues. Germline V lookup: CDR1 SGHTA, CDR2 FQGNSA. After removal of 3 bases from V and 6 bases from J, the junction contained 4 bases not matched to a gene.

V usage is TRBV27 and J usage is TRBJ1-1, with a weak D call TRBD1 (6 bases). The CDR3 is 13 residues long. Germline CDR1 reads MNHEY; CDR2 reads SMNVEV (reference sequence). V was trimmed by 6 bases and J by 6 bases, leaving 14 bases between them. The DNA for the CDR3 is TGTGCCAGCAGCTTTTTACAGGGACCTGAAGCTTTCTTT. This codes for CASSFLQGPEAFF.

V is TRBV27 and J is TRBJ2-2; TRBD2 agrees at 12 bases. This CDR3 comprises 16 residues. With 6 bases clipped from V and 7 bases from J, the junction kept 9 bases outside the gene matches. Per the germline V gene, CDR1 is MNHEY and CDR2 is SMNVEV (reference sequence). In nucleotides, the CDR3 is TGTGCCAGCAGCAGACTAGCGGGAGCCAGGAACGGGGAGCTGTTTTTT. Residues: CASSRLAGARNGELFF.

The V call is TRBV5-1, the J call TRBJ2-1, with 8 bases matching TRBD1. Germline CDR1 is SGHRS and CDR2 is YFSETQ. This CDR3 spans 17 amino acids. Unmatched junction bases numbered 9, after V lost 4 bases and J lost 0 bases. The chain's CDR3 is CASSDRGSGSSYNEQFF. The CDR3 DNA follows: TGCGCCAGCAGCGACAGGGGAAGCGGTAGCTCCTACAATGAGCAGTTCTTC.

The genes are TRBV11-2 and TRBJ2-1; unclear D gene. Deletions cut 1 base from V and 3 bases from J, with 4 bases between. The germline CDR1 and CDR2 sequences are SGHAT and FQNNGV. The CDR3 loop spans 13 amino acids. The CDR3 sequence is CASSLASYNEQFF. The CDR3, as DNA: TGTGCCAGCAGCTTAGCTAGCTACAATGAGCAGTTCTTC.

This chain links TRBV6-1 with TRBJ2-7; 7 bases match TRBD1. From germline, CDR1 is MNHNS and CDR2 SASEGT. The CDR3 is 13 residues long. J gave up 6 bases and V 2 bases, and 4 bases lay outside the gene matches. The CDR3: CASSEWAGGEQYF. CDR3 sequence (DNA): TGTGCCAGCAGTGAATGGGCAGGGGGCGAGCAGTACTTC.

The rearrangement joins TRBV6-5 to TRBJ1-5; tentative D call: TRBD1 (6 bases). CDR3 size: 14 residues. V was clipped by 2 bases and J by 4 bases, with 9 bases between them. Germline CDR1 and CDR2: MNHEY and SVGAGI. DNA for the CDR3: TGTGCCAGCAGTTACACAAGGGGGAATCAGCCCCAGCATTTT. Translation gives CASSYTRGNQPQHF.

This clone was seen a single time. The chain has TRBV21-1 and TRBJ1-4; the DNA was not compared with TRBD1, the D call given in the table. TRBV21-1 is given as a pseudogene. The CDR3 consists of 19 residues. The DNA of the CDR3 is TGTGCCAGCAGCAAATTGGACAGGGGGCCGTCCGCAACTAATGAAAAACTGTTTTTT. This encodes CASSKLDRGPSATNEKLFF.

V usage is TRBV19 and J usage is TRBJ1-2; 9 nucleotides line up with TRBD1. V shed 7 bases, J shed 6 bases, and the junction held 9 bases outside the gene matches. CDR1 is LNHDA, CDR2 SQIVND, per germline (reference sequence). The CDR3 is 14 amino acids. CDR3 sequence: CASNPGQGRHGYTF. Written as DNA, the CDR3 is TGTGCCAGTAATCCCGGACAGGGGCGTCATGGCTACACCTTC. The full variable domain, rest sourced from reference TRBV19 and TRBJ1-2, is DGGITQSPKYLFRKEGQNVTLSCEQNLNHDAMYWYRQDPGQGLRLIYYSQIVNDFQKGDIAEGYSVSREKKESFPLTVTSAQKNPTAFYLCASNPGQGRHGYTFGSGTRLTVV.

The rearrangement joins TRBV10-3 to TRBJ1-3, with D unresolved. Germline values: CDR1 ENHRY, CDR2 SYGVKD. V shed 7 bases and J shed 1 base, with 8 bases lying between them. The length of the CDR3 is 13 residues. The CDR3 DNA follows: TGTGCCATCAAGGAGGGATCTGGAAACACCATATATTTT. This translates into CAIKEGSGNTIYF.

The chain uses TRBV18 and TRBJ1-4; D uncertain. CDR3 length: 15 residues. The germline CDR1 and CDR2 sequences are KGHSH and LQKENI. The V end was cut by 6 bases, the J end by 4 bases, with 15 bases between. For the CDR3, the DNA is TGTGCCAGCTCGTCTGGACTGAACATTAATGAAAAACTGTTTTTT. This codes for CASSSGLNINEKLFF.

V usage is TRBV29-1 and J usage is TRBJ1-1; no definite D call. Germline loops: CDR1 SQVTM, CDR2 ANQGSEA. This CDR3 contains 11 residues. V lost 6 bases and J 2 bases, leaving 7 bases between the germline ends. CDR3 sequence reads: CSVFPNTEAFF. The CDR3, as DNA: TGCAGCGTGTTTCCTAACACTGAAGCTTTCTTT. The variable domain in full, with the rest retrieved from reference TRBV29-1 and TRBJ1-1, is SAVISQKPSRDICQRGTSLTIQCQVDSQVTMMFWYRQQPGQSLTLIATANQGSEATYESGFVIDKFPISRPNLTFSTLTVSNMSPEDSSIYLCSVFPNTEAFFGQGTRLTVV.

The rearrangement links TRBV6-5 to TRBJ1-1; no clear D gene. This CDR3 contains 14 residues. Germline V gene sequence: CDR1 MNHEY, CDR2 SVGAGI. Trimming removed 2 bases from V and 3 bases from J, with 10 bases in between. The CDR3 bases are TGTGCCAGCAGTTACCTCGCAGGCGACACTGAAGCTTTCTTT. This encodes CASSYLAGDTEAFF.

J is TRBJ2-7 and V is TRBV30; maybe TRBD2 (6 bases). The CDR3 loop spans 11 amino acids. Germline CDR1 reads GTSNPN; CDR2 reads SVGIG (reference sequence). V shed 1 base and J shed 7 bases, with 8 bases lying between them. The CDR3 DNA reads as TGTGCCTGGAGTGCCCGGGGGGAGCAGTACTTC. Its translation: CAWSARGEQYF.

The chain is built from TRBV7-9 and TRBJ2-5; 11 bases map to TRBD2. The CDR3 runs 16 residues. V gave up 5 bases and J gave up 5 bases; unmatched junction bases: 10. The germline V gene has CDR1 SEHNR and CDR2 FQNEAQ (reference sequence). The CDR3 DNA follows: TGTGCCAGCAGCCCATTTAGCGGGAGGGCCGGGGAGACCCAGTACTTC. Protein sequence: CASSPFSGRAGETQYF.

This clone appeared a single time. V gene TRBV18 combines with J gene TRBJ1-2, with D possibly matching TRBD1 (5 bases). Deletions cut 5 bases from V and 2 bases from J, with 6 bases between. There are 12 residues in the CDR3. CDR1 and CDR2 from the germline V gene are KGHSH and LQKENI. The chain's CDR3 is CASSGANYGYTF. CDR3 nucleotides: TGTGCCAGCTCAGGGGCCAACTATGGCTACACCTTC.

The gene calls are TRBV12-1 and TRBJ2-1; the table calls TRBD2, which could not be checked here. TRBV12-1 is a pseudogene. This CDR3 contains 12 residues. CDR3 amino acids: CASSCGSGEQFF. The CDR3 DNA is TGTGCCAGCAGCTGCGGGTCCGGAGAGCAGTTCTTC.

The CDR3 spells CAIADYTKSVPYNEQFF. CDR3 coding DNA: TGTGCCATTGCGGACTACACGAAAAGCGTCCCCTACAATGAGCAGTTCTTC. The chain couples TRBV10-3 to TRBJ2-1; D is possibly TRBD2 (6 bases). This CDR3 is built from 17 residues. The germline gives CDR1 ENHRY, CDR2 SYGVKD. V was pared by 9 bases and J by 2 bases, with 23 bases between.

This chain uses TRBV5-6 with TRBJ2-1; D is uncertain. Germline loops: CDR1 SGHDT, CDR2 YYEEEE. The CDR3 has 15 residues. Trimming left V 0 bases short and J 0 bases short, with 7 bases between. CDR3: CASSLDPSSYNEQFF. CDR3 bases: TGTGCCAGCAGCTTGGACCCTAGCTCCTACAATGAGCAGTTCTTC.

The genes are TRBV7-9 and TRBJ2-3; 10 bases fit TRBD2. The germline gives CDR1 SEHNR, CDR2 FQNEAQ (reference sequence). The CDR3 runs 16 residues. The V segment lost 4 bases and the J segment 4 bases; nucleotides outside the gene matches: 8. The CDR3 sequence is CASSSPIAGGSDTQYF. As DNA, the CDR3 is TGTGCCAGCAGCTCCCCGATAGCGGGAGGTTCAGATACGCAGTATTTT.

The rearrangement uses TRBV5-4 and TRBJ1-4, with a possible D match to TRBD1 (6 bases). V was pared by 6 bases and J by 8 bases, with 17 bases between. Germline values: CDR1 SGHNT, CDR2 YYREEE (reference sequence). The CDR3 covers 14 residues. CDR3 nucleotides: TGTGCCAGCACCGAGGACAGTTTAAGAGAAAAACTGTTTTTT. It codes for CASTEDSLREKLFF.

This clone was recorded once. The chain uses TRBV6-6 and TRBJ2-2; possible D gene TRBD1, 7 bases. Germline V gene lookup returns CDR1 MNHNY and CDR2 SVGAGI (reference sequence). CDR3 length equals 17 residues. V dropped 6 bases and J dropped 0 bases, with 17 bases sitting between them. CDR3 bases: TGTGCCAGCAGCCGAAGACAGGGAGGTTCGAACACCGGGGAGCTGTTTTTT. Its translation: CASSRRQGGSNTGELFF.

CDR3 sequence reads: CASSLQAPASNQPQHF. The CDR3 bases are TGTGCCAGCAGTTTGCAGGCCCCAGCAAGCAATCAGCCCCAGCATTTT. The chain has TRBV27 and TRBJ1-5, with D hard to call. The CDR3 totals 16 residues. CDR1 and CDR2 (germline): MNHEY, SMNVEV (reference sequence). Trimming took off 3 bases at V and 1 base at J, with 13 bases between the two ends.